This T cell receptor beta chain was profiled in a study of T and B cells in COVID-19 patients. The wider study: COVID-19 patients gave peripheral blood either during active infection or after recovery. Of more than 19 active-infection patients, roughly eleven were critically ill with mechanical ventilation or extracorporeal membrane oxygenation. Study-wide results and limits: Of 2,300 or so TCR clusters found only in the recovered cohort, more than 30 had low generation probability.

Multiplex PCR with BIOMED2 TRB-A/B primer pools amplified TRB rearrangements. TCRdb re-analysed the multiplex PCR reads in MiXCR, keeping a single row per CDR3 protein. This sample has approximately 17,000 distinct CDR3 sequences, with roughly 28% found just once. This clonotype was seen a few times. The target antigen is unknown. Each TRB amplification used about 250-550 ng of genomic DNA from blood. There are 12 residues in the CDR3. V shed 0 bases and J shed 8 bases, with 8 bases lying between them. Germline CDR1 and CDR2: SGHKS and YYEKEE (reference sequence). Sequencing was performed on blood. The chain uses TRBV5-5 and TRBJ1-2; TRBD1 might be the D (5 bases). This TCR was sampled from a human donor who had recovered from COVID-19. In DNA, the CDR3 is TGTGCCAGCAGCTTGGAAGGGGCGGGCTACACCTTC. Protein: CASSLEGAGYTF.